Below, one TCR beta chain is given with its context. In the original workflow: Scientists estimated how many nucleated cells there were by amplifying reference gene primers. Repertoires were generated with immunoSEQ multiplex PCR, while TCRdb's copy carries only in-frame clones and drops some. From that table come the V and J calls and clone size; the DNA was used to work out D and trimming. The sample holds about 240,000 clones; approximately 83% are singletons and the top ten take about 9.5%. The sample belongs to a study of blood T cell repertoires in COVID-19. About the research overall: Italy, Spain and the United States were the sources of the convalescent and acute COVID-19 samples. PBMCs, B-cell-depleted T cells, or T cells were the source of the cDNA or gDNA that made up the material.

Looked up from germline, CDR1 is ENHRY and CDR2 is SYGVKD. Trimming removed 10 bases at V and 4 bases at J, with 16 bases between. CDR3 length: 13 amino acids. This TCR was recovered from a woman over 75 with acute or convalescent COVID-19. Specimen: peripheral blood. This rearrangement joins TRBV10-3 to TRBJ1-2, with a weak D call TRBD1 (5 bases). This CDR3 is CATSRQTVYGYTF. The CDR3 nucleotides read TGTGCCACCTCCCGACAGACAGTCTATGGCTACACCTTC.